Each of the 17 T cell receptor beta chains below was sequenced from the same sample in a study of cytomegalovirus exposure and HLA in healthy donors. The PCR ran on 60 Vbeta and 13 Jbeta primers. Here immunoSEQ multiplex PCR was the method, and the copy in TCRdb shows in-frame clones only, minus some. The sample holds about 90,000 clones; just over 65% are singletons and the top ten take around 1.9%. Sequenced: PBMCs. The receptors derive from a man aged 25-45 years in good health and CMV-seronegative.

This clone appeared a few times. The chain links TRBV10-3 to TRBJ1-1, with a possible D match to TRBD1 (5 bases). Trimming cost V 2 bases and J 0 bases, with 10 bases left between them. This CDR3 region has 15 residues. Germline loops: CDR1 ENHRY, CDR2 SYGVKD. CDR3 residues: CAISEDSLMNTEAFF. The CDR3 DNA reads as TGTGCCATCAGTGAGGACAGTCTCATGAACACTGAAGCTTTCTTT.

The rearrangement links TRBV11-2 to TRBJ1-2; 7 bases line up with TRBD1. The CDR3 is made up of 13 amino acids. The germline gives CDR1 SGHAT, CDR2 FQNNGV. The junction had 5 bases not matched to a gene; V was cut back by 6 bases and J by 4 bases. CDR3 DNA: TGTGCCAGCAGGGGGGGACAGACCTATGGCTACACCTTC. Translation: CASRGGQTYGYTF.

This clone was seen a few times. The rearrangement joins TRBV19 to TRBJ1-4; no clear D. The CDR3 consists of 15 residues. Trimming left V 5 bases short and J 0 bases short, with 10 bases between. CDR1 and CDR2 (germline): LNHDA, SQIVND (reference sequence). CDR3 sequence: CASSVRVATNEKLFF. CDR3 DNA sequence: TGTGCCAGTAGTGTACGGGTCGCAACTAATGAAAAACTGTTTTTT. Drawing the rest from reference TRBV19 and TRBJ1-4, the complete variable domain is DGGITQSPKYLFRKEGQNVTLSCEQNLNHDAMYWYRQDPGQGLRLIYYSQIVNDFQKGDIAEGYSVSREKKESFPLTVTSAQKNPTAFYLCASSVRVATNEKLFFGSGTQLSVL.

The chain recombines TRBV5-4 with TRBJ2-5, with 8 bases that match TRBD2. Germline V gene lookup returns CDR1 SGHNT and CDR2 YYREEE (reference sequence). The CDR3 is made up of 17 amino acids. V lost 2 bases to trimming and J lost 1 base; unmatched junction nucleotides: 10. This chain's CDR3 is CASSFGGAHQFQETQYF. The CDR3 region has the DNA TGTGCCAGCAGCTTCGGGGGGGCCCACCAATTCCAAGAGACCCAGTACTTC.

J is TRBJ2-7 and V is TRBV27; TRBD2 matches at 8 bases. Germline CDR1 reads MNHEY; CDR2 reads SMNVEV (reference sequence). J lost 0 bases, V lost 1 base, and 5 bases had no gene match. The CDR3 length is 16 residues. CDR3 sequence reads: CASSLLGGGPSYEQYF. The DNA for the CDR3 is TGTGCCAGCAGTTTATTGGGCGGGGGGCCCTCCTACGAGCAGTACTTC.

This chain connects TRBV27 to TRBJ2-7; no reliable D call. The germline V gene has CDR1 MNHEY and CDR2 SMNVEV (reference sequence). The CDR3 spans 13 residues. The ends were cut back, 0 bases at V and 5 bases at J, with 8 bases in the middle. CDR3 nucleotides: TGTGCCAGCAGTTTATCCAGGTACCACGAGCAGTACTTC. Its protein is CASSLSRYHEQYF.

The J gene is TRBJ2-7, the V gene TRBV19; D perhaps matches TRBD2 (5 bases). Trimming pared 3 bases from V and 9 bases from J, leaving 15 bases between. From germline, CDR1 is LNHDA and CDR2 SQIVND (reference sequence). The CDR3 sequence is 13 residues long. In nucleotides, the CDR3 is TGTGCCAGTAGTATCTCGGCCCCGGGATCGCAGTACTTC. Translation: CASSISAPGSQYF. Combining the CDR3 with reference TRBV19 and TRBJ2-7 gives the whole variable domain DGGITQSPKYLFRKEGQNVTLSCEQNLNHDAMYWYRQDPGQGLRLIYYSQIVNDFQKGDIAEGYSVSREKKESFPLTVTSAQKNPTAFYLCASSISAPGSQYFGPGTRLTVT.

This clone has just a few counts. The chain carries TRBV5-4 and TRBJ2-7, with 7 bases identical to TRBD1. Germline loops: CDR1 SGHNT, CDR2 YYREEE (reference sequence). The V segment lost 4 bases and the J segment 4 bases; nucleotides outside the gene matches: 8. The length of the CDR3 is 14 residues. The CDR3 nucleotides read TGTGCCAGCAGCCTACAGGGGATAGGGTACGAGCAGTACTTC. It codes for CASSLQGIGYEQYF.

The chain recombines TRBV7-8 with TRBJ2-2; D uncertain. The germline CDR1 and CDR2 sequences are SGHVS and FQNEAQ. V was trimmed by 2 bases and J by 6 bases, leaving 4 bases between them. This CDR3 region has 12 residues. The CDR3 here is CASSLFAGELFF. The CDR3 nucleotides read TGTGCCAGCAGCTTATTCGCCGGGGAGCTGTTTTTT.

The CDR3 DNA follows: TGTGCCAGCAGCTCGGGCTACGAGCAGTACTTC. Its translation is CASSSGYEQYF. The V call is TRBV21-1, the J call TRBJ2-7; TRBD2, the table's D call, was not compared with the DNA. TRBV21-1 is designated a pseudogene. The CDR3 runs to 11 residues.

The gene calls are TRBV5-6 and TRBJ2-7; D remains ambiguous. CDR3 size: 14 residues. V was trimmed by 0 bases and J by 3 bases, leaving 10 bases between them. Germline V gene sequence: CDR1 SGHDT, CDR2 YYEEEE. The CDR3 sequence: CASSLASDFYEQYF. CDR3 nucleotide sequence: TGTGCCAGCAGCTTGGCCTCAGACTTCTACGAGCAGTACTTC.

This clone was observed a handful of times. V gene TRBV14 combines with J gene TRBJ1-1; 8 bases align to TRBD1. The CDR3 sequence is 16 residues long. Germline lookup yields CDR1 SGHDN and CDR2 FVKESK. V trimming: 0 bases; J trimming: 5 bases; junction bases outside the gene matches: 8. The CDR3 nucleotides read TGTGCCAGCAGCCAAGACGCGGGACAGGTGAGGACTGAAGCTTTCTTT. Translating gives CASSQDAGQVRTEAFF. Variable domain in full (rest from reference TRBV14 and TRBJ1-1): EAGVTQFPSHSVIEKGQTVTLRCDPISGHDNLYWYRRVMGKEIKFLLHFVKESKQDESGMPNNRFLAERTGGTYSTLKVQPAELEDSGVYFCASSQDAGQVRTEAFFGQGTRLTVV.

This chain joins TRBV18 and TRBJ1-4; no clear D. Germline V gene lookup returns CDR1 KGHSH and CDR2 LQKENI. The CDR3 is 14 amino acids. Trimming removed 2 bases at V and 8 bases at J, with 12 bases between. CDR3: CASSPVLEEEKLFF. Written as DNA, the CDR3 is TGTGCCAGCTCACCAGTCCTGGAGGAGGAAAAACTGTTTTTT.

V is TRBV7-9 and J is TRBJ1-1, with 7 bases matching TRBD1. CDR1 and CDR2 (germline): SEHNR, FQNEAQ (reference sequence). V shed 2 bases and J 6 bases; nucleotides not matched to a gene: 12. This CDR3 is built from 16 residues. In nucleotides, the CDR3 is TGTGCCAGCAGCTTATATGCTAACAGGGGCGGGTCTGAAGCTTTCTTT. This gives the protein CASSLYANRGGSEAFF. Using reference TRBV7-9 and TRBJ1-1 for the parts outside the CDR3, the full variable domain is DTGVSQNPRHKITKRGQNVTFRCDPISEHNRLYWYRQTLGQGPEFLTYFQNEAQLEKSRLLSDRFSAERPKGSFSTLEIQRTEQGDSAMYLCASSLYANRGGSEAFFGQGTRLTVV.

This chain links TRBV29-1 with TRBJ2-6, with D possibly being TRBD1 (5 bases). CDR3 size: 11 residues. The V end was cut by 5 bases, the J end by 12 bases, with 11 bases between. Germline values: CDR1 SQVTM, CDR2 ANQGSEA. The CDR3 nucleotides read TGCAGCGTTTCCAGGGTCGGCGTCCTGACTTTC. Residues: CSVSRVGVLTF.

This chain connects TRBV4-1 to TRBJ2-1; TRBD2 agrees at 11 bases. This CDR3 region has 15 residues. Germline CDR1 reads MGHRA; CDR2 reads YSYEKL. V was pared by 4 bases and J by 2 bases, with 1 base of the junction left unmatched. Written as DNA, the CDR3 is TGCGCCAGCAGCCCGGGACTAGCGGCCTACAATGAGCAGTTCTTC. It is translated as CASSPGLAAYNEQFF.

The chain uses TRBV9 and TRBJ2-5; a possible D gene is TRBD2 (5 bases). CDR1 SGDLS and CDR2 YYNGEE come from the germline V gene. The CDR3 length is 15 residues. The V end was cut by 0 bases, the J end by 3 bases, with 12 bases between. The CDR3 protein is CASSVGWTGKETQYF. The CDR3 DNA is TGTGCCAGCAGCGTAGGGTGGACCGGGAAAGAGACCCAGTACTTC.